The 20 T cell receptor beta chains reported below all come from one sample, sequenced in a study of beta chain features in type 1 diabetes. As every portion of the isolated RNA was reverse transcribed, the sequencing read expressed TCRB transcripts. Using immunoSEQ multiplex PCR, the repertoire was profiled, and TCRdb retains in-frame clones only, with some absent. The table shows 900,000 or so clones, with 15% to 20% occurring only once. Material: naive CD4+ T cells from blood. Receptors were obtained from a young woman in good health.

The sample holds a few counts of this clone. The chain uses TRBV4-3 and TRBJ2-6, with TRBD1 matching 9 bases. The length of the CDR3 is 18 residues. Germline CDR1 is LGHNA and CDR2 is YSLEER. Trimming removed 1 base from V and 0 bases from J; junction bases left unmatched: 4. The DNA for the CDR3 is TGCGCCAGCAGCCAAGGGGGACAGGGAACCTCTGGGGCCAACGTCCTGACTTTC. This encodes CASSQGGQGTSGANVLTF.

The chain is built from TRBV7-2 and TRBJ2-1; D is perhaps TRBD2 (5 bases). The V and J ends lost 5 bases and 6 bases respectively, with 17 bases between them. The germline V gene encodes CDR1 SGHTA and CDR2 FQGNSA. This CDR3 has 15 amino acids. In DNA, the CDR3 is TGTGCCAGCAGCGCTGACGGACTCCTCTCCAATGAGCAGTTCTTC. Translation: CASSADGLLSNEQFF.

This chain connects TRBV9 to TRBJ2-3; 8 nucleotides align to TRBD2. Germline V CDR1 and CDR2: SGDLS, YYNGEE. This CDR3 region has 17 residues. J was trimmed by 5 bases and V by 0 bases; bases with no gene match: 11. The CDR3 sequence: CASSVAVRAGVGDTQYF. The CDR3 DNA reads as TGTGCCAGCAGCGTAGCGGTCCGAGCGGGAGTGGGAGATACGCAGTATTTT.

The V and J genes are TRBV5-1 and TRBJ2-2; a weak D match, TRBD1 (5 bases). This CDR3 has 15 amino acids. In germline, CDR1 is SGHRS, CDR2 YFSETQ. V dropped 4 bases and J dropped 2 bases, with 12 bases sitting between them. CDR3 DNA: TGCGCCAGCAGCATAAAAGGACACAACACCGGGGAGCTGTTTTTT. This encodes CASSIKGHNTGELFF.

The V and J genes are TRBV7-9 and TRBJ2-7; D possibly corresponds to TRBD1 (6 bases). The germline CDR1 and CDR2 sequences are SEHNR and FQNEAQ (reference sequence). The V end lost 0 bases, the J end lost 6 bases, and 18 bases lay between the germline ends. The CDR3 is 16 amino acids. The CDR3 sequence is CASSLAVGHSMAEQYF. The CDR3, as DNA: TGTGCCAGCAGCTTAGCGGTGGGACATTCCATGGCCGAGCAGTACTTC. Based on the CDR3 plus reference TRBV7-9 and TRBJ2-7, the full variable domain is DTGVSQNPRHKITKRGQNVTFRCDPISEHNRLYWYRQTLGQGPEFLTYFQNEAQLEKSRLLSDRFSAERPKGSFSTLEIQRTEQGDSAMYLCASSLAVGHSMAEQYFGPGTRLTVT.

A few counts support this clone. The rearrangement joins TRBV5-4 to TRBJ1-2; no clear D gene. V lost 1 base, J lost 2 bases, and 9 bases lay in between. Germline CDR1 is SGHNT and CDR2 is YYREEE (reference sequence). The CDR3 runs to 14 residues. Here the CDR3 DNA reads TGTGCCAGCAGCTTGTTCGCGGGGAACTATGGCTACACCTTC. Residues: CASSLFAGNYGYTF.

The chain has TRBV5-1 and TRBJ2-7; D may be TRBD1 (6 bases). The CDR3 runs 14 residues. The germline V gene has CDR1 SGHRS and CDR2 YFSETQ. V lost 1 base, J lost 4 bases, and 12 bases lay in between. The CDR3 sequence is CASSLSDSYYEQYF. CDR3 nucleotides: TGCGCCAGCAGCTTGTCGGACAGCTATTACGAGCAGTACTTC.

The chain combines TRBV28 with TRBJ2-7; D is unclear. The CDR3 sequence is 13 residues long. V was clipped by 7 bases and J by 0 bases, with 10 bases between them. Germline loops: CDR1 MDHEN, CDR2 SYDVKM. The CDR3 protein is CASTGQYSYEQYF. CDR3 in DNA: TGTGCCAGCACCGGCCAGTACTCCTACGAGCAGTACTTC.

The V and J genes are TRBV9 and TRBJ1-1; D unresolved. CDR3 length: 15 amino acids. Trimming removed 3 bases from V and 4 bases from J, with 16 bases in between. Germline V gene sequence: CDR1 SGDLS, CDR2 YYNGEE. CDR3 DNA sequence: TGTGCCAGCAGCGCCATGTCCCTCCGGACCACTGAAGCTTTCTTT. Protein sequence: CASSAMSLRTTEAFF.

V and J are TRBV18 and TRBJ1-1; D not certain. Germline V gene data show CDR1 as KGHSH and CDR2 as LQKENI. V lost 3 bases to trimming and J lost 1 base, with 12 bases between them. This CDR3 is 15 amino acids long. The CDR3 is CASSPTADRNTEAFF. The CDR3 DNA reads as TGTGCCAGCTCACCTACGGCAGACCGGAACACTGAAGCTTTCTTT.

This clone was observed a few times. This chain joins TRBV6-6 and TRBJ2-7; a possible D gene is TRBD2 (5 bases). The CDR3 loop spans 15 amino acids. Per germline, CDR1 MNHNY and CDR2 SVGAGI (reference sequence). Trimming removed 5 bases at V and 6 bases at J, with 20 bases between. The CDR3 reads CASSQTAREVSEQYF. The CDR3 DNA reads TGTGCCAGCAGTCAAACCGCCCGGGAAGTGAGCGAGCAGTACTTC.

The chain couples TRBV28 to TRBJ1-5; D not certain. Trimming pared 3 bases from V and 3 bases from J, leaving 9 bases between. The CDR3 is made up of 14 amino acids. Per the germline V gene, CDR1 is MDHEN and CDR2 is SYDVKM. The chain's CDR3 is CASSFRSVNQPQHF. The DNA for the CDR3 is TGTGCCAGCAGTTTTCGGTCCGTCAATCAGCCCCAGCATTTT.

This clone has only one observation. The rearrangement links TRBV2 to TRBJ2-7; D may be TRBD2 (6 bases). Per germline, CDR1 SNHLY and CDR2 FYNNEI. The CDR3 has 13 amino acids. V lost 10 bases to trimming and J lost 7 bases, with 20 bases between them. CDR3 residues: CATQPGEVGEQYF. CDR3 bases: TGTGCCACCCAACCCGGGGAGGTAGGAGAGCAGTACTTC.

CDR3 sequence: CASSFAGLTNQPQHF. CDR3 DNA: TGTGCCAGCAGCTTTGCGGGACTCACAAATCAGCCCCAGCATTTT. V gene TRBV7-9 combines with J gene TRBJ1-5, with TRBD1 as a possible D gene (5 bases). The CDR3 has 15 residues. Deletions cut 3 bases from V and 4 bases from J, with 13 bases between. The germline V gene has CDR1 SEHNR and CDR2 FQNEAQ (reference sequence).

This clone was picked up a small number of times. The rearrangement uses TRBV21-1 and TRBJ2-6; the D call in the table, TRBD2, was not verified against the DNA. TRBV21-1 is given as a pseudogene. The CDR3 sequence is 16 residues long. The CDR3 DNA reads TGTGCCAGCATAAGCGGGAGACCCGCTGGGGCCAACGTCCTGACTTTC. Encoded protein: CASISGRPAGANVLTF.

The J gene is TRBJ2-7, the V gene TRBV4-2, with TRBD2 matching 9 bases. V shed 0 bases and J 0 bases; nucleotides not matched to a gene: 9. Germline CDR1 is LGHNA and CDR2 is YNFKEQ. The CDR3 has 18 amino acids. The CDR3 DNA reads as TGTGCCAGCAGCCAAGATTCCAGGGCGGGAGGGGTCTCCTACGAGCAGTACTTC. It is translated as CASSQDSRAGGVSYEQYF.

This clone was observed a few times. This chain links TRBV2 with TRBJ1-2; D may be TRBD1 (6 bases). Trimming pared 11 bases from V and 7 bases from J, leaving 29 bases between. Germline V CDR1 and CDR2: SNHLY, FYNNEI. CDR3 length: 16 amino acids. The CDR3 loop reads CASKAYLNRERGGYTF. The CDR3 bases are TGTGCCTCCAAAGCTTACCTTAACAGGGAGCGAGGTGGCTACACCTTC.

The chain has TRBV27 and TRBJ2-1, with 8 bases matching TRBD1. The CDR3 loop spans 15 amino acids. V lost 2 bases and J lost 2; bases outside the gene matches: 2. Per germline, CDR1 MNHEY and CDR2 SMNVEV (reference sequence). The CDR3 bases are TGTGCCAGCAGTTTAAGGGACAGGACCTACAATGAGCAGTTCTTC. Protein: CASSLRDRTYNEQFF.

A few counts support this clone. CDR3 DNA sequence: TGCAGCGTTGGAGGCCCGGCAGGCCCGTCCTACGAGCAGTACTTC. Encoded protein: CSVGGPAGPSYEQYF. The rearrangement uses TRBV29-1 and TRBJ2-7; no definite D call. CDR3 length equals 15 residues. Deletions cut 4 bases from V and 1 base from J, with 17 bases between. Germline V CDR1 and CDR2: SQVTM, ANQGSEA.

This clone occurred a few times. The rearrangement uses TRBV7-2 and TRBJ2-5, with no clear D. The ends were cut back, 2 bases at V and 2 bases at J, with 3 bases in the middle. This CDR3 has 12 amino acids. Looked up from germline, CDR1 is SGHTA and CDR2 is FQGNSA. CDR3 bases: TGTGCCAGCAGCTTACGTCAAGAGACCCAGTACTTC. This gives the protein CASSLRQETQYF. The complete variable domain, with remaining parts taken from reference TRBV7-2 and TRBJ2-5, reads GAGVSQSPSNKVTEKGKDVELRCDPISGHTALYWYRQSLGQGLEFLIYFQGNSAPDKSGLPSDRFSAERTGGSVSTLTIQRTQQEDSAVYLCASSLRQETQYFGPGTRLLVL.